The rows below give T cell receptor beta chains drawn from one sample of a study of breast tumors, draining lymph nodes, adjacent tissues. In TCRdb, the multiplex PCR reads were re-called with MiXCR into one record per CDR3 protein. The data show about 130,000 distinct CDR3 sequences, around 21% seen once. Sequenced input: axillary lymph node tissue. The receptors come from a female donor with breast cancer. Some clones in this sample may be carry-over from other donors' samples. CDR3s include the opening cysteine and the closing phenylalanine or tryptophan. The D gene is left open where the match is weak. Clone sizes are given selectively: once, few, many, or a class where the clone is expanded.

d_call	clone_size	j_call	v_call	cdr3_length	cdr3_aa	cdr3_nt
.	many	TRBJ2-7	TRBV5-1	15	CASSSVPKGAYEQYF	TGCGCCAGCAGCTCCGTCCCCAAGGGGGCCTACGAGCAGTACTTC
.	many	TRBJ2-7	TRBV6-1	11	CASSEGYEQYF	TGTGCCAGCAGTGAAGGGTACGAGCAGTACTTC
.	many	TRBJ2-3	TRBV4-1	17	CASSQDLGDTRTDTQYF	TGCGCCAGCAGCCAAGACCTGGGGGACACCCGCACAGATACGCAGTATTTT
TRBD1	many	TRBJ2-1	TRBV29-1	12	CSVQGNDNEQFF	TGCAGCGTACAGGGGAATGACAATGAGCAGTTCTTC
.	.	TRBJ1-1	TRBV29-1	12	CSVAGGGTEAFF	TGCAGCGTTGCTGGGGGAGGCACTGAAGCTTTCTTT
.	many	TRBJ2-1	TRBV7-2	15	CASSGSSGLYNEQFF	TGTGCCAGCAGTGGCAGTAGCGGCTTGTACAATGAGCAGTTCTTC
.	many	TRBJ2-1	TRBV27	14	CASSLGQSRDEQFF	TGTGCCAGCAGTCTGGGACAATCTAGGGATGAGCAGTTCTTC
.	many	TRBJ1-4	TRBV2	17	CASSVPGHDPRYEKLFF	TGTGCCAGCAGTGTGCCGGGACATGACCCCCGGTATGAAAAACTGTTTTTT
.	many	TRBJ2-5	TRBV6-1	11	CASTVSETQYF	TGTGCCAGCACCGTTAGCGAGACCCAGTACTTC
TRBD1	many	TRBJ2-5	TRBV5-1	17	CASSDRWAGGRGETQYF	TGCGCCAGCAGCGACCGATGGGCAGGGGGCAGAGGGGAGACCCAGTACTTC
TRBD1	many	TRBJ1-3	TRBV4-2	16	CASSQRTGSGGNTIYF	TGTGCCAGCAGCCAAAGGACAGGATCTGGTGGAAACACCATATATTTT
.	many	TRBJ1-5	TRBV20-1	13	CSASQGTGQPQHF	TGCAGTGCTAGTCAGGGAACGGGGCAGCCCCAGCATTTT
.	many	TRBJ2-5	TRBV15	14	CATSRGQVGETQYF	TGTGCCACCAGCAGAGGACAGGTTGGGGAGACCCAGTACTTC
.	many	TRBJ2-5	TRBV4-1	13	CASSQEDPWTQYF	TGCGCCAGCAGCCAAGAGGATCCATGGACCCAGTACTTC
TRBD1	many	TRBJ2-7	TRBV9	14	CASSVAPQGYEQYF	TGTGCCAGCAGCGTAGCCCCACAGGGGTATGAGCAGTACTTC
.	many	TRBJ2-1	TRBV20-1	17	CSARPGLRGGTGNEQFF	TGCAGTGCTAGACCCGGACTTAGGGGGGGGACAGGCAATGAGCAGTTCTTC
.	.	TRBJ1-1	TRBV14	13	CASSQLGNTEAFF	TGTGCCAGCAGCCAACTTGGGAACACTGAAGCTTTCTTT
TRBD1	many	TRBJ2-7	TRBV5-6	15	CASSPIGTGSYEQYF	TGTGCCAGCAGCCCCATCGGGACAGGGTCTTACGAGCAGTACTTC